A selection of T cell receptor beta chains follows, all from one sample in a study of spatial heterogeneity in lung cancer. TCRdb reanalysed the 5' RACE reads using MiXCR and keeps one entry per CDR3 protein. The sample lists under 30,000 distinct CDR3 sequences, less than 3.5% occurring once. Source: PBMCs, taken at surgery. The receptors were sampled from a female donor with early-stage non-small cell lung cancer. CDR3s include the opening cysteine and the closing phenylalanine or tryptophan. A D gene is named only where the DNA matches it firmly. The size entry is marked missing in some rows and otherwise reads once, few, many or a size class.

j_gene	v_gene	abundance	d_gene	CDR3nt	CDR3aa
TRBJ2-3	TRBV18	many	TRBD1	TGTGCCAGCTCACCTTCTGACAGGGGCACAGATACGCAGTATTTT	CASSPSDRGTDTQYF
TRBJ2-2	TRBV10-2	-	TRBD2	TGCGCCAGCAGAGGTCCGGGGAGGGACACCGGGGAGCTGTTTTTT	CASRGPGRDTGELFF
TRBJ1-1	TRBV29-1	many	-	TGCAGCGTTGTACACAGGCCCACTGAAGCTTTCTTT	CSVVHRPTEAFF
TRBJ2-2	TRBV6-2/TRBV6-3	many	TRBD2	TGTGCCAGCAGTTCCCTGGGACTAGCGGGATTCGCCGGGGAGCTGTTTTTT	CASSSLGLAGFAGELFF
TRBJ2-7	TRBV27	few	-	TGTGCCACCTTCAGTGCATCCTACGAGCAGTACTTC	CATFSASYEQYF
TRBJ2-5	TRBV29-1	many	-	TGCAGCGTTGTCAGCCCCCTCCAAGAGACCCAGTACTTC	CSVVSPLQETQYF
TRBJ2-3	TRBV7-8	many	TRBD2	TGTGCCATCCTAAAGGGAATTAGCGGGAGTGACGATACGCAGTATTTT	CAILKGISGSDDTQYF
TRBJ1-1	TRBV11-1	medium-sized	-	TGTGCCAGCAGCTCGTGGGGGACTGAAGCTTTCTTT	CASSSWGTEAFF
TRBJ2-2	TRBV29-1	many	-	TGCAGCGTTGTGATGGGACGGACAGCGAACACCGGGGAGCTGTTTTTT	CSVVMGRTANTGELFF
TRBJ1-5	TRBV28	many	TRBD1	TGTGCCAGCAGTTATGAGGGGGCGGCACTTTATAGCAATCAGCCCCAGCATTTT	CASSYEGAALYSNQPQHF
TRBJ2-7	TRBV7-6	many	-	TGTGCCAGCAGCTTAGATCTCACAGGGACCTACGAGCAGTACTTC	CASSLDLTGTYEQYF
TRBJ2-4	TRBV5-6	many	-	TGTGCCAGCAGCTTCTGGAGGGACGGGGCCAAAAACATTCAGTACTTC	CASSFWRDGAKNIQYF
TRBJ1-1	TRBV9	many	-	TGTGCCAGCAGCGTAGAATGGAAGAACACTGAAGCTTTCTTT	CASSVEWKNTEAFF
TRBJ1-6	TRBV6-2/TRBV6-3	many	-	TGTGCCAGCAGTTACAGGGCGAGGGGGAATTCACCCCTCCACTTT	CASSYRARGNSPLHF
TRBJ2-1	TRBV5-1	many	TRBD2	TGCGCCAGCAGCTTTGTTAGGGGACTAGCGGGAGTTGAGCAGTTCTTC	CASSFVRGLAGVEQFF
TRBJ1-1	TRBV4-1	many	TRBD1	TGCGCCAGCAGCTCCCAGGGGGTTGGCGCTGAAGCTTTCTTT	CASSSQGVGAEAFF
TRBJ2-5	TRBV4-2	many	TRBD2	TGTGCCAGCAGCCACCAGCGGGAGGGCCTCGAGACCCAGTACTTC	CASSHQREGLETQYF
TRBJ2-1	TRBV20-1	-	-	TGCAGTGCTAGACTACCCGACATGGACTACAATGAGCAGTTCTTC	CSARLPDMDYNEQFF
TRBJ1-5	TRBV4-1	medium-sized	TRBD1	TGCGCCAGCAGCCAAGTTGACAGGGGCCCCAGTCTGTCCCAGCATTTT	CASSQVDRGPSLSQHF
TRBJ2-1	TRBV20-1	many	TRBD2	TGCAGTGCTAGAGGACTAGCGGGAGTGGATGAGCAGTTCTTC	CSARGLAGVDEQFF
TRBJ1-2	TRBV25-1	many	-	TGTGCCAGCAGTGAGCAAAGCGAGCAGGGCCGAGCTAACTATGGCTACACCTTC	CASSEQSEQGRANYGYTF
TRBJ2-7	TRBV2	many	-	TGTGCCAGCAGTCAGAGCTACGAGCAGTACTTC	CASSQSYEQYF
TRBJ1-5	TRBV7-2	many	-	TGTGCCAGCAGCCCTAATAGCAATCAGCCCCAGCATTTT	CASSPNSNQPQHF
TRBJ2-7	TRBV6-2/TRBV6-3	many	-	TGTGCCAGCAGTTACTCGTTTGCCGGGTTGCAGCAGTACTTC	CASSYSFAGLQQYF
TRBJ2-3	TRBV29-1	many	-	TGCAGCGTTGGCCTCCGGGCCCTCCTTGGTGATACGCAGTATTTT	CSVGLRALLGDTQYF
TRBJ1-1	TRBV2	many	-	TGTGCCAGCAGTGAACGGGCTGTCGCTGAAGCTTTCTTT	CASSERAVAEAFF
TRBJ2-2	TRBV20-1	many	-	TGCAGTGCTAGTCTATTTAGGGGAGCTGGGGAGCTGTTTTTT	CSASLFRGAGELFF
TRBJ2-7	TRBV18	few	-	TGTGCCAGCTCAGACAAGTCCTACGAGCAGTACTTC	CASSDKSYEQYF
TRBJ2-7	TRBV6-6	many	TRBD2	TGTGCCAGCCTGCGGGGGAGCTCCTACGAGCAGTACTTC	CASLRGSSYEQYF
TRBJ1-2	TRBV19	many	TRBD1	TGTGCCAGTGGATCCGGGACAGGGTTTGGCTACACCTTC	CASGSGTGFGYTF
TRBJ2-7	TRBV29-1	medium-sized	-	TGCAGCGTGTCTCCGGGACTGCGGACCTACGAGCAGTACTTC	CSVSPGLRTYEQYF
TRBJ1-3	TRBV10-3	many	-	TGTGCCATCAGAAGAAACGGGGGCTCTGGAAACACCATATATTTT	CAIRRNGGSGNTIYF
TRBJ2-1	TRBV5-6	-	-	TGTGCCAGCAGCAGCCGGGACCCACCTATAAATGAGCAGTTCTTC	CASSSRDPPINEQFF
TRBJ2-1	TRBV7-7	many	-	TGTGCTAGCAGCTCCGGGGGTAGTGAGCAGTTCTTC	CASSSGGSEQFF
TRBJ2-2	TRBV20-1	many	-	TGCAGTGCTAGAACGGGACTTACCACCGGGGAGCTGTTTTTT	CSARTGLTTGELFF
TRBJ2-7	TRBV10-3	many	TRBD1	TGTGCCATCAGTGATCCGGGACAGACGATCTACGAGCAGTACTTC	CAISDPGQTIYEQYF
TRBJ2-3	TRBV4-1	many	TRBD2	TGCGCCAGCAGCGAAGAACTAGCGGGCACAGATACGCAGTATTTT	CASSEELAGTDTQYF
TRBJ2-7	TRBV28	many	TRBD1	TGTGCCAGCAGGTACAGGGGGCGCACCCACGAGCAGTACTTC	CASRYRGRTHEQYF
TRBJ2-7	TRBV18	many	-	TGTGCCAGCTCACAGGGGACGGGGAGATACGAGCAGTACTTC	CASSQGTGRYEQYF
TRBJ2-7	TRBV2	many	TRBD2	TGTGCCAGCAATTACCTAGCGGGAGAGTACGAGCAGTACTTC	CASNYLAGEYEQYF
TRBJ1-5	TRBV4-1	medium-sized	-	TGCGCCAGCAGCCAAGTTCACCCCAGCAATCAGCCCCAGCATTTT	CASSQVHPSNQPQHF
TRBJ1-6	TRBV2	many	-	TGTGCCAGCAGTGGAATGAGCTCCTATAATTCACCCCTCCACTTT	CASSGMSSYNSPLHF
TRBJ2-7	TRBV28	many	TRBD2	TGTGCCAGCAGTCTGACTAGCGGGGCGTCGCCCTACGAGCAGTACTTC	CASSLTSGASPYEQYF
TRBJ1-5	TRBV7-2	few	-	TGTGCCAGCAGCCCGGACAGTTATCAGCCCCAGCATTTT	CASSPDSYQPQHF
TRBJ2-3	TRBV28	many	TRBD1	TGTGCCAGCAAAAAAGACAGGGTGAGAACAGATACGCAGTATTTT	CASKKDRVRTDTQYF
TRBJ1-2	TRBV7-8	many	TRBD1	TGTGCCAGCACCCAACCGGGACAGGATTTCTATGGCTACACCTTC	CASTQPGQDFYGYTF